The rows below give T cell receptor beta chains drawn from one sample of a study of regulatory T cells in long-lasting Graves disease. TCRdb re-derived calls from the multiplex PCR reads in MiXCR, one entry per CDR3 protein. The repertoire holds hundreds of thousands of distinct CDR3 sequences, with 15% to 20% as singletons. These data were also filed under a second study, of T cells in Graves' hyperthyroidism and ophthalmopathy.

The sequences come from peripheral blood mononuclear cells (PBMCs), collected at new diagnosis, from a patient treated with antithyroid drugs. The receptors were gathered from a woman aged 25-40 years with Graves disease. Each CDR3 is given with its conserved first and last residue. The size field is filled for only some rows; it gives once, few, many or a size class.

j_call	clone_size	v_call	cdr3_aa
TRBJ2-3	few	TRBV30	CAWTWREGISDTQYF
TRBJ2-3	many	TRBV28	CASIGWTSGRATQYF
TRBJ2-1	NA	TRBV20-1	CSARDQGTGVFLRGQFF
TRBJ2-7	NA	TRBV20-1	CSAGLLAGGYEQYF
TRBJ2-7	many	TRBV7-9	CASSFSESSYEQYF
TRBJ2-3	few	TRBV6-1	CASRRPMTDTQYF
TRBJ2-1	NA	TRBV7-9	CASRSIAGVLNEQFF
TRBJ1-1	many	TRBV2	CASRGQGPLPGAFF
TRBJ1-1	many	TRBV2	CATQGDGTEAFF
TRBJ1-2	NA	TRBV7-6	CASSASGTGFYGYTF
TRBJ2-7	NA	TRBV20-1	CSAAGRGDNGEQYF
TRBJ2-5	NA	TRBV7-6	CASSLGVVQETQYF
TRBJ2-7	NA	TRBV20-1	CSASPPPPPYEQYF
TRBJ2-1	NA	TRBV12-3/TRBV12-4	CASSLSEVGEQFF
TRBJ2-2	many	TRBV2	CASRGDTGELFF
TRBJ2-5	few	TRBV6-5	CASSYVGETQYF
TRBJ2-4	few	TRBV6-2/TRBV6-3	CATGPRVAKNIQYF
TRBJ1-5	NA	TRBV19	CASSIVPYRGGRDSNQPQHF
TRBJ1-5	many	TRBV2	CASAGQLWEPQHF
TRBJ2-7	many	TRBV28	CASRGNYEQYF
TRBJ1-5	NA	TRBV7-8	CASSFGSFQPQHF
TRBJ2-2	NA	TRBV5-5	CASSLVTSNTGELFF
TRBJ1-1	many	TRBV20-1	CSASETGTEAFF
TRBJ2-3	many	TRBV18	CASSPSASTDTQYF
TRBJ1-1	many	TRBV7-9	CASVAGGMVNTEAFF
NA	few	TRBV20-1	CSARDLVPGTGGLETQYF
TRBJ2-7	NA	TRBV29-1	CSVEVLGGVYEQYF
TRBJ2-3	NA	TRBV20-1	CSAREGGSSDTQYF
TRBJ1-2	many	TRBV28	CASSLIGIHTPNYGYTF
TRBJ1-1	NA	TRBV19	CASSIVFSVNTEAFF
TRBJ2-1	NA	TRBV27	CASSIGTSGNEQFF
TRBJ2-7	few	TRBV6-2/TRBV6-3	CASSVDMPSYEQYF
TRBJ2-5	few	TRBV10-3	CATGRGQETQYF
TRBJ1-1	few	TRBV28	CASSHQVYTEAFF
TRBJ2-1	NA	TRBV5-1	CASSLAWGSSYNEQFF
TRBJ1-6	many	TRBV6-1	CASSGQGAANNSPLHF
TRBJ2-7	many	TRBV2	CASSEERGSYEQYF
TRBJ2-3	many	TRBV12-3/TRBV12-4	CASSLPGQGQYF
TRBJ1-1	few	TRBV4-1	CASSQKQGNTEAFF
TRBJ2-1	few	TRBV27	CASSWGPSEQFF
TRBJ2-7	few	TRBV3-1	CASSQAAPPYEQYF
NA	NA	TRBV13	CASSLGTPIGETQYF
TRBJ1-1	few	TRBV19	CASIRTGVRIEAFF
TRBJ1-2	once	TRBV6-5	CASSSGGGAYGYTF
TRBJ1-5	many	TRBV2	CASVVIAGQPQHF
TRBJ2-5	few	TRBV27	CASGTPEETQYF